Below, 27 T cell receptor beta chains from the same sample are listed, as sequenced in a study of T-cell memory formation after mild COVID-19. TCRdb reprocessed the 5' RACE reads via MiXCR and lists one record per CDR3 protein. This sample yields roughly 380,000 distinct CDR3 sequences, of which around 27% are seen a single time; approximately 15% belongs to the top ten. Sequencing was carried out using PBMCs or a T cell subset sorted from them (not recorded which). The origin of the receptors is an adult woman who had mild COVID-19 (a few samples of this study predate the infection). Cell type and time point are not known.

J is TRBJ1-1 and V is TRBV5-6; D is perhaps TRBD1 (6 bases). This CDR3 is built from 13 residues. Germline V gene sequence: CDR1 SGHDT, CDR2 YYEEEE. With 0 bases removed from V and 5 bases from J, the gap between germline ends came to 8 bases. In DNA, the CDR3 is TGTGCCAGCAGCTTGGACAGGGCGACTGAAGCTTTCTTT. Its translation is CASSLDRATEAFF. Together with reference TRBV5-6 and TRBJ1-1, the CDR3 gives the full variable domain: DAGVTQSPTHLIKTRGQQVTLRCSPKSGHDTVSWYQQALGQGPQFIFQYYEEEERQRGNFPDRFSGHQFPNYSSELNVNALLLGDSALYLCASSLDRATEAFFGQGTRLTVV.

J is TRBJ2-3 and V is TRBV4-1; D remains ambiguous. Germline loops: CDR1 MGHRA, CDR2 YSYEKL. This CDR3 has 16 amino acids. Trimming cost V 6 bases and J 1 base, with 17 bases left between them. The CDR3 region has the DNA TGCGCCAGCAGAGAAGCCAACCTAGGTCGCACAGATACGCAGTATTTT. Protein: CASREANLGRTDTQYF.

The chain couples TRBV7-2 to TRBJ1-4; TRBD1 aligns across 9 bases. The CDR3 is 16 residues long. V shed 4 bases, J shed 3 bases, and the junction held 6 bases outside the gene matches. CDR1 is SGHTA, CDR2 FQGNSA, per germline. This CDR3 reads CASSSTGGAANEKLFF. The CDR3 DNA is TGTGCCAGCAGCTCCACAGGGGGCGCGGCTAATGAAAAACTGTTTTTT.

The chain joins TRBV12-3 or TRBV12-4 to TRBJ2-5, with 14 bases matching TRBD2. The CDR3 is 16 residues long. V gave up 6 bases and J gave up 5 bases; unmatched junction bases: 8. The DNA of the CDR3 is TGTGCCAGCAGCCAGCGACTAGCGGGGGGGCCTGAGACCCAGTACTTC. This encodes CASSQRLAGGPETQYF.

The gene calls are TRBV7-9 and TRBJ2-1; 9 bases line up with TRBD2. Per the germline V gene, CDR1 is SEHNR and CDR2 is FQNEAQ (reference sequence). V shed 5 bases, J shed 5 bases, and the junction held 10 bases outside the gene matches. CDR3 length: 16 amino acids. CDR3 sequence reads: CASSPRRGGRDNEQFF. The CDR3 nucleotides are TGTGCCAGCAGCCCACGTCGGGGCGGGAGGGACAATGAGCAGTTCTTC.

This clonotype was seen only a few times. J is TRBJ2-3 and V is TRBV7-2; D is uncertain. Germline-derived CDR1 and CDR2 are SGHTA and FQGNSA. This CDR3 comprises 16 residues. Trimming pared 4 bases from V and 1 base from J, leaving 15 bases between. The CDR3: CASSWMIAGRTDTQYF. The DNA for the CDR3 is TGTGCCAGCAGCTGGATGATAGCAGGACGCACAGATACGCAGTATTTT.

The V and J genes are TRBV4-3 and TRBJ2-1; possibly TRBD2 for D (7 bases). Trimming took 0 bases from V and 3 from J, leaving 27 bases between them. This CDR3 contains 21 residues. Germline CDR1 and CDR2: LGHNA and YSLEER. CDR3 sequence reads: CASSQDGGLTSPQNLYNEQFF. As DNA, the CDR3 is TGCGCCAGCAGCCAAGATGGGGGCCTGACTAGCCCTCAAAATCTCTACAATGAGCAGTTCTTC.

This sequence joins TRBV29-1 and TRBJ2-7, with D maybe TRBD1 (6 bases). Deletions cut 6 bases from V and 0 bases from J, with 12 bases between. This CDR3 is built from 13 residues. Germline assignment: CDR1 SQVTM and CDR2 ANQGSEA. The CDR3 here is CSVRDTFSYEQYF. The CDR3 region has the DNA TGCAGCGTCCGGGACACTTTCTCCTACGAGCAGTACTTC.

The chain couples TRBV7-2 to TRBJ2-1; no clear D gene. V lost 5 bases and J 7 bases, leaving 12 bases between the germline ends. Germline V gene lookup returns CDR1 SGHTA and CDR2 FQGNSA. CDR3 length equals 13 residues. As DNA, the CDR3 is TGTGCCAGCAGCGCTTCGGGCGCAAATGAGCAGTTCTTC. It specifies CASSASGANEQFF.

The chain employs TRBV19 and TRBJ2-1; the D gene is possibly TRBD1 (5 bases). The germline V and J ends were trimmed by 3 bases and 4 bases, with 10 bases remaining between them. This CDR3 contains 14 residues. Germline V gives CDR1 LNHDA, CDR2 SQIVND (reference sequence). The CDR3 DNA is TGTGCCAGTAGTATGGGGCCATATTACAATGAGCAGTTCTTC. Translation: CASSMGPYYNEQFF.

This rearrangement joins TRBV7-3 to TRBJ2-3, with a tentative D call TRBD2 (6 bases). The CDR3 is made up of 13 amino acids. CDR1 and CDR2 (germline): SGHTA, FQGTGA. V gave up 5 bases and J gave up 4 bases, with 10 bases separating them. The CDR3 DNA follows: TGTGCCAGCAGCACGCAGCGGGCAGATACGCAGTATTTT. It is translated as CASSTQRADTQYF.

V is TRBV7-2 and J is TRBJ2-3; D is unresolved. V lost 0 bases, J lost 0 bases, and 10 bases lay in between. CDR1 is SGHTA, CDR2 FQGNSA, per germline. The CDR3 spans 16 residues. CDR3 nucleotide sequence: TGTGCCAGCAGCTTAGCTGGTCATACTAGCACAGATACGCAGTATTTT. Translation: CASSLAGHTSTDTQYF.

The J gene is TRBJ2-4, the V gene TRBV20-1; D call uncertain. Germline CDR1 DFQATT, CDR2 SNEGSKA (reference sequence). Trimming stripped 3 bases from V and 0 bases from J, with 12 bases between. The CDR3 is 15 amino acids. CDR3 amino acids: CSASWNTRAKNIQYF. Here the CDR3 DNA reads TGCAGTGCTAGCTGGAACACTCGAGCCAAAAACATTCAGTACTTC.

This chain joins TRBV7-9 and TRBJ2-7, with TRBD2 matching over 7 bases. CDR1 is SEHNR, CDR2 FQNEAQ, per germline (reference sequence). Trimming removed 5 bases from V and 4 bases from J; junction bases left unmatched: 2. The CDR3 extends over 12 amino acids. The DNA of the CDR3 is TGTGCCAGCAGCGGGGGGGAATACGAGCAGTACTTC. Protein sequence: CASSGGEYEQYF.

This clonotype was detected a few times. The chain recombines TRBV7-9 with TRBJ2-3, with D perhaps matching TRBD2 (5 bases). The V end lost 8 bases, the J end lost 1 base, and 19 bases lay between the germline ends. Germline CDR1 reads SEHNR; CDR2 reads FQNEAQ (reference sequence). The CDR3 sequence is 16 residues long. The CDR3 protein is CASLGWTEAGTDTQYF. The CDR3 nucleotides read TGTGCCAGCTTAGGGTGGACGGAGGCGGGCACAGATACGCAGTATTTT.

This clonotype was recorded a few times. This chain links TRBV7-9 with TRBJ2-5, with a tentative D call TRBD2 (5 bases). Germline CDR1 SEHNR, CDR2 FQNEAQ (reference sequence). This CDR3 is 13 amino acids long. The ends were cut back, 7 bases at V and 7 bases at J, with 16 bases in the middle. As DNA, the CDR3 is TGTGCCAGCACCCCCAGATCCCGGGGGACCCAGTACTTC. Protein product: CASTPRSRGTQYF.

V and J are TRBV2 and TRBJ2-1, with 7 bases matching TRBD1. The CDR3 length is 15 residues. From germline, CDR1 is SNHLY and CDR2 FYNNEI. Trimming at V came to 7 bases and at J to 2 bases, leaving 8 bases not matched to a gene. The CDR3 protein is CASIADRSTYNEQFF. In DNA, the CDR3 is TGTGCCAGCATCGCGGACAGGAGCACCTACAATGAGCAGTTCTTC.

The DNA of the CDR3 is TGTGCCAGCAGTCCCGGGAGAGCGGGCGCCTCCCGCGGGGAGCTGTTTTTT. It is translated as CASSPGRAGASRGELFF. The V and J genes are TRBV12-3 or TRBV12-4 and TRBJ2-2; D is possibly TRBD2 (6 bases). The CDR3 totals 17 residues. The ends were cut back, 5 bases at V and 7 bases at J, with 23 bases in the middle.

The CDR3 DNA reads as TGTGCCAGCAGTTGGGGGGGGCACTATGAGCAGTTCTTC. It encodes CASSWGGHYEQFF. The rearrangement links TRBV3-1 to TRBJ2-1; TRBD2 might be the D (7 bases). The V gene lost 6 bases and the J gene lost 8 bases, with 14 bases spanning the gap. The CDR3 consists of 13 residues. Germline CDR1 reads LGHDT; CDR2 reads YNNKEL (reference sequence).

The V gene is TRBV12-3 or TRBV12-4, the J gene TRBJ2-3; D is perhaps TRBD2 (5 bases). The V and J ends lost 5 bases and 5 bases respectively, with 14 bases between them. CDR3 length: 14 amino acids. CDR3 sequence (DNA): TGTGCCAGCAGTCTGGACCATGGGAGAGATACGCAGTATTTT. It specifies CASSLDHGRDTQYF.

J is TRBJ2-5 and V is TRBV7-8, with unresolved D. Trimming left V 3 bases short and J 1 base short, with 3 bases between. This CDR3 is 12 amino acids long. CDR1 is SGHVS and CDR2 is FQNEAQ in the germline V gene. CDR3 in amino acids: CASSFGQETQYF. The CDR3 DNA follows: TGTGCCAGCAGCTTCGGCCAAGAGACCCAGTACTTC. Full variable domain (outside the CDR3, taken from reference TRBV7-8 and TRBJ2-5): GAGVSQSPRYKVAKRGQDVALRCDPISGHVSLFWYQQALGQGPEFLTYFQNEAQLDKSGLPSDRFFAERPEGSVSTLKIQRTQQEDSAVYLCASSFGQETQYFGPGTRLLVL.

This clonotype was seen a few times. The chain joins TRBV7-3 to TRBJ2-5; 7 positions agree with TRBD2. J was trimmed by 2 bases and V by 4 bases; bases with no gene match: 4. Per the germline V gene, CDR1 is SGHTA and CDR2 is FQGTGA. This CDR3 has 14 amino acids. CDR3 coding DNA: TGTGCCAGCAGCTCTGGGGGGGGGCAAGAGACCCAGTACTTC. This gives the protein CASSSGGGQETQYF. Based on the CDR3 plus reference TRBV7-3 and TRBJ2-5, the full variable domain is GAGVSQTPSNKVTEKGKYVELRCDPISGHTALYWYRQSLGQGPEFLIYFQGTGAADDSGLPNDRFFAVRPEGSVSTLKIQRTERGDSAVYLCASSSGGGQETQYFGPGTRLLVL.

CDR3 bases: TGTGCCAGCACCCCAACGAGGGGGCCAGTCTACAATGAGCAGTTCTTC. The encoded protein is CASTPTRGPVYNEQFF. The rearrangement joins TRBV12-3 or TRBV12-4 to TRBJ2-1; 7 bases fit TRBD1. V lost 7 bases, J lost 3 bases, and 12 bases stayed unmatched. The CDR3 is 16 residues long.

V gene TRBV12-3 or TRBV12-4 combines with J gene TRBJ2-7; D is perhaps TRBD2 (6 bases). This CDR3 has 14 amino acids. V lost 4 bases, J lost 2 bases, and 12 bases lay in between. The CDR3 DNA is TGTGCCAGCAGTTCGTCGGGACTCCCCTACGAGCAGTACTTC. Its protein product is CASSSSGLPYEQYF.

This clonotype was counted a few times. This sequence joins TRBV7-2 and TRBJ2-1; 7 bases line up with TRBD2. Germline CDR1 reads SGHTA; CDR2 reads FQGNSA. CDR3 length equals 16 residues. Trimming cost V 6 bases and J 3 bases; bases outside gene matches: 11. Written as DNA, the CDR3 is TGTGCCAGCAGTCCCGGCCCGGGCGGGAGCTACAATGAGCAGTTCTTC. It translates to CASSPGPGGSYNEQFF.

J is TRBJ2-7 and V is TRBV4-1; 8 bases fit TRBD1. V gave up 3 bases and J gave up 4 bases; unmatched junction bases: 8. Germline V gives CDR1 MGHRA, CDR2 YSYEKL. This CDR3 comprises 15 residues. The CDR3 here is CASSQPTGESYEQYF. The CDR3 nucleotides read TGCGCCAGCAGCCAGCCGACAGGGGAGTCGTACGAGCAGTACTTC.

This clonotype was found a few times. CDR3 DNA: TGCGCCAGCAGCTCGGGACTTAACTATGGCTACACCTTC. Protein product: CASSSGLNYGYTF. This rearrangement joins TRBV5-1 to TRBJ1-2; D possibly corresponds to TRBD1 (5 bases). The CDR3 consists of 13 residues. The V end was cut by 3 bases, the J end by 1 base, with 7 bases between. Germline values: CDR1 SGHRS, CDR2 YFSETQ.